This T cell receptor (beta chain) was profiled in a study of T-cell memory formation after mild COVID-19. About the study: The two donors had largely donor-specific TCR clusters. Study outcomes and limitations: While clones contracting from day 15 to 85 were balanced between CD4 and CD8, later expanders leaned CD4+. CD8+ contracting clones occupied EMRA, while CD4+ ones occupied mainly CM and EM.

Losses at the gene ends were 8 bases for V and 6 bases for J; bases not matched to a gene: 6. Germline assignment: CDR1 LGHNA and CDR2 YSLEER. The CDR3 has 12 residues. As regards this clonotype: Antigen: not known.

5'RACE with constant-segment primers yielded barcoded, UMI-tagged TCR alpha and TCR beta cDNA libraries. Each CDR3 protein is one row after TCRdb ran MiXCR on the 5' RACE reads. The data show fewer than 400,000 distinct CDR3 sequences, 16% seen once. Sequencing was carried out using PBMCs or a T cell subset sorted from them (not recorded which). The origin of this receptor is a man younger than 30 who had mild COVID-19 (a few samples of this study predate the infection). Cell type and time point are not known. The V and J genes are TRBV4-3 and TRBJ2-7; 8 bases fit TRBD2. CDR3 sequence: CASRRGGSEQYF. In nucleotides, the CDR3 is TGCGCCAGCCGCCGGGGGGGATCCGAGCAGTACTTC.